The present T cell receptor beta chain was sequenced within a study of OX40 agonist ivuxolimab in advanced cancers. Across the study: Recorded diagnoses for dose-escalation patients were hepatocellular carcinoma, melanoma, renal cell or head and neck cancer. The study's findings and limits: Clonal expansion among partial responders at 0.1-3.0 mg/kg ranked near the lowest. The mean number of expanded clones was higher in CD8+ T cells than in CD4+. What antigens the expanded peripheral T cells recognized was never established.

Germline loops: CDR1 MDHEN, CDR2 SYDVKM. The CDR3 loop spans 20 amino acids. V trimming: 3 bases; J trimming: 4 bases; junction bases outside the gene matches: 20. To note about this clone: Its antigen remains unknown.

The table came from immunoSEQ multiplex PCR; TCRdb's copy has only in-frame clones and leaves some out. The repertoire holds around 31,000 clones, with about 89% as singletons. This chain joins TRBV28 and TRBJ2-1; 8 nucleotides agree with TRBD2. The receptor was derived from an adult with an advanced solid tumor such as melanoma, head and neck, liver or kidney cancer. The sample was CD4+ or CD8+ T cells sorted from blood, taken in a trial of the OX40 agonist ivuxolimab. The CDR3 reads CASSLVIPAGEFLNYNEQFF. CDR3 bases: TGTGCCAGCAGTTTGGTAATTCCAGCGGGGGAGTTCCTTAATTACAATGAGCAGTTCTTC.